Listed below are T cell receptor beta chains from one sample, sequenced in a study of shared clonotypes between healthy human individuals. Libraries were prepared by immunoSEQ multiplex PCR; TCRdb keeps only in-frame clonotypes and omits some of them. Here the sample spans some 2.1 million clones, about 95% being singletons. Sample: naive CD8+ T cells sorted from blood. Receptors were obtained from a man in his late teens or twenties in good health. Both conserved end residues are part of each CDR3. The D gene is left open where the match is weak. Only part of the rows carry a size: once, few, many, or a class if the clone is expanded.

size	J	V	D	CDR3	DNA
-	TRBJ2-2	TRBV14	TRBD2	CASSPGLASTGELFF	TGTGCCAGCAGCCCGGGACTAGCGTCTACCGGGGAGCTGTTTTTT
-	TRBJ1-2	TRBV20-1	-	CSGCGGGYTF	TGCAGTGGTTGTGGGGGCGGCTACACCTTC
-	TRBJ2-5	TRBV28	-	CASSFRGGETQYF	TGTGCCAGCAGTTTTCGGGGCGGGGAGACCCAGTACTTC
once	TRBJ2-1	TRBV6-5	-	CASSYAGSSYNEQFF	TGTGCCAGCAGTTACGCGGGTAGCTCCTACAATGAGCAGTTCTTC
-	TRBJ2-2	TRBV29-1	-	CSVEDNTGELFF	TGCAGCGTTGAAGACAACACCGGGGAGCTGTTTTTT
-	TRBJ1-1	TRBV18	-	CASSPVGGVVTEAFF	TGTGCCAGCTCACCTGTTGGGGGGGTTGTCACTGAAGCTTTCTTT
-	TRBJ2-3	TRBV19	-	CASSIGAALTDTQYF	TGTGCCAGTAGTATAGGGGCAGCTCTCACAGATACGCAGTATTTT
-	TRBJ2-7	TRBV6-5	-	CASSYDRSLYEQYF	TGTGCCAGCAGTTACGACAGGAGCCTTTACGAACAGTACTTC
-	TRBJ2-7	TRBV7-6	-	CASSSGTTGEQYF	TGTGCCAGCAGCTCCGGGACCACGGGGGAGCAGTACTTC
once	TRBJ2-3	TRBV9	-	CASSVDTITDTQYF	TGTGCCAGCAGCGTAGATACCATCACAGATACGCAGTATTTT
once	TRBJ1-3	TRBV7-8	TRBD1	CASSFDREIEAGNTIYF	TGTGCCAGCAGCTTCGACAGGGAAATCGAGGCTGGAAACACCATATATTTT
-	TRBJ2-1	TRBV29-1	-	CSAHDPSGAYNEQFF	TGCAGCGCCCACGACCCAAGCGGAGCATACAATGAGCAGTTCTTC
-	TRBJ2-1	TRBV6-5	-	CASSYSTGEVAGEQFF	TGTGCCAGCAGTTACTCGACCGGGGAAGTAGCTGGTGAGCAGTTCTTC
-	TRBJ1-2	TRBV5-6	-	CASSLAFSEVYGYTF	TGTGCCAGCAGCTTGGCCTTCAGCGAAGTCTATGGCTACACCTTC
-	TRBJ2-7	TRBV5-1	TRBD1	CASSFDRGLDEQYF	TGCGCCAGCAGCTTTGACAGGGGGCTGGACGAGCAGTACTTC
-	TRBJ2-3	TRBV7-6	-	CASSLVLADTQYF	TGTGCCAGCAGCTTAGTCCTTGCAGATACGCAGTATTTT
-	TRBJ2-3	TRBV27	-	CASSSLWTSTDTQYF	TGTGCCAGCAGTTCCCTCTGGACTAGCACAGATACGCAGTATTTT
-	TRBJ2-5	TRBV5-6	-	CASSLGAQETQYF	TGTGCCAGCAGCTTAGGGGCCCAAGAGACCCAGTACTTC
-	TRBJ2-7	TRBV7-2	-	CASSLSTSYEQYF	TGTGCCAGCAGCTTATCCACCTCCTACGAGCAGTACTTC
-	TRBJ2-1	TRBV4-3	TRBD2	CASSPEETSLGEQFF	TGCGCCAGCAGCCCTGAGGAGACTAGCCTTGGTGAGCAGTTCTTC
-	TRBJ1-2	TRBV4-1	TRBD1	CASSQGTGAGYTF	TGCGCCAGCAGCCAAGGGACAGGGGCCGGCTACACCTTC
-	TRBJ2-2	TRBV27	TRBD1	CASRPDRGRGTGELFF	TGTGCCAGCAGACCCGACAGGGGGCGGGGAACCGGGGAGCTGTTTTTT
-	TRBJ2-1	TRBV29-1	TRBD2	CSVEDHAGGLYEQFF	TGCAGCGTTGAAGATCACGCGGGGGGGCTGTATGAGCAGTTCTTC
-	TRBJ2-2	TRBV25-1	-	CASSEEPTSGELFF	TGTGCCAGCAGTGAAGAGCCCACTAGCGGGGAGCTGTTTTTT
-	TRBJ1-1	TRBV2	-	CASSEGQANTEAFF	TGTGCCAGCAGTGAAGGACAGGCGAACACTGAAGCTTTCTTT
-	TRBJ2-3	TRBV27	TRBD2	CASSLAGGGVTDTQYF	TGTGCCAGCAGTTTAGCTGGCGGGGGAGTCACAGATACGCAGTATTTT
-	TRBJ2-4	TRBV6-5	-	CASSYTGGTGSIQYF	TGTGCCAGCAGTTACACAGGCGGGACGGGGAGCATTCAGTACTTC
-	TRBJ2-2	TRBV27	-	CASSPAVNTGELFF	TGTGCCAGCAGTCCAGCGGTGAACACCGGGGAGCTGTTTTTT
-	TRBJ2-7	TRBV6-6	TRBD2	CASSSGPDHEQYF	TGTGCCAGCTCTAGCGGCCCGGACCACGAGCAGTACTTC
-	TRBJ1-1	TRBV5-5	TRBD1	CASSRGQGLAEAFF	TGTGCCAGCAGCAGGGGACAGGGATTAGCTGAAGCTTTCTTT
-	TRBJ1-2	TRBV20-1	-	CSAPDSYGYTF	TGCAGTGCCCCTGACAGCTATGGCTACACCTTC
-	TRBJ1-1	TRBV5-6	-	CASSQQDSEAFF	TGTGCCAGCAGCCAACAGGACAGTGAAGCTTTCTTT
-	TRBJ1-2	TRBV30	-	CAAGPSNYGYTF	TGTGCTGCGGGGCCCAGTAACTATGGCTACACCTTC
-	TRBJ2-1	TRBV11-2	-	CASSPTNEQFF	TGTGCCAGCAGCCCGACCAATGAGCAGTTCTTC
-	TRBJ2-7	TRBV7-9	TRBD2	CASSPSSLAGDPYEQYF	TGTGCCAGCAGCCCGTCCTCGCTAGCGGGAGACCCCTACGAGCAGTACTTC
-	TRBJ2-7	TRBV6-1	-	CASSASSAYEQYF	TGTGCCAGCAGCGCTAGTTCAGCCTACGAGCAGTACTTC
-	TRBJ2-5	TRBV2	TRBD2	CASLGLAGGETQYF	TGTGCCAGTTTGGGGCTAGCGGGAGGAGAGACCCAGTACTTC
once	TRBJ2-7	TRBV27	TRBD1	CASRETGKNSYEQYF	TGTGCCAGCAGGGAGACAGGGAAGAACTCCTACGAGCAGTACTTC
once	TRBJ1-3	TRBV15	-	CATSDRGTPDFSGNTIYF	TGTGCCACCAGCGATCGCGGGACACCTGACTTCTCTGGAAACACCATATATTTT
-	TRBJ2-1	TRBV5-6	-	CASSMDLEQFF	TGTGCCAGCAGCATGGACCTCGAGCAGTTCTTC
-	TRBJ2-7	TRBV5-4	-	CASSLDGEQYF	TGTGCCAGCAGCTTGGATGGGGAGCAGTACTTC
-	TRBJ2-7	TRBV6-4	TRBD1	CASSDGTDKETYEQYF	TGTGCCAGCAGTGACGGGACAGACAAAGAAACCTACGAGCAGTACTTC
-	TRBJ2-7	TRBV2	-	CASSVSQLIIIEQYF	TGTGCCAGCAGTGTTTCACAGCTAATAATCATAGAGCAGTACTTC
-	TRBJ2-3	TRBV4-3	-	CASSQDREPDTQYF	TGCGCCAGCAGCCAAGATAGAGAGCCGGATACGCAGTATTTT
-	TRBJ1-1	TRBV25-1	-	CASSGGYGTEAFF	TGTGCCAGCAGTGGGGGGTACGGCACTGAAGCTTTCTTT
-	TRBJ1-1	TRBV5-1	-	CASSFAGNTEAFF	TGCGCCAGCAGCTTCGCGGGGAACACTGAAGCTTTCTTT
-	TRBJ2-5	TRBV19	-	CASTPLGEETQYF	TGTGCCAGTACTCCACTAGGGGAAGAGACCCAGTACTTC
-	TRBJ2-3	TRBV6-1	-	CASREDNTDTQYF	TGTGCCAGCAGGGAGGATAACACAGATACGCAGTATTTT
-	TRBJ2-1	TRBV27	-	CASGSSLQALPYEQFF	TGTGCCAGCGGTTCTTCTCTCCAGGCCCTTCCTTATGAGCAGTTCTTC
few	TRBJ1-1	TRBV6-1	-	CASRAGQHTEAFF	TGTGCCAGCAGAGCCGGTCAGCACACTGAAGCTTTCTTT
-	TRBJ2-7	TRBV27	TRBD2	CASKLETSGYEQYF	TGTGCCAGCAAATTAGAGACTAGCGGCTACGAGCAGTACTTC